The clone carrying this T cell receptor beta chain has at least ten counts. What it recognizes is unknown. This entry comes from a study of T-cell memory formation after mild COVID-19. Overall study findings and caveats: Those CD4+ clones that contracted were mainly in CM and EM (CD8+ ones in EMRA). Clones from the second wave (peaking day 37) had unconfirmed SARS-CoV-2 specificity.

TCRdb used MiXCR to reprocess the 5' RACE reads, holding one entry per CDR3 protein. Altogether more than 120,000 distinct CDR3 sequences are present, 15% to 20% being singletons, with the ten largest covering approximately 2.4%. The sequenced material came from PBMCs or a T cell subset sorted from them (not recorded which). This TCR was sampled from an adult woman who had mild COVID-19 (a few samples of this study predate the infection). Cell type and time point are not known.

CDR3 sequence reads: CASSLEQLISGANVLTF. CDR3 nucleotide sequence: TGTGCCAGCAGCTTAGAACAGTTGATCTCTGGGGCCAACGTCCTGACTTTC. The chain has TRBV11-2 and TRBJ2-6, with D uncertain. The V end lost 0 bases, the J end lost 0 bases, and 9 bases lay between the germline ends. The CDR3 runs 17 residues. Germline CDR1 is SGHAT and CDR2 is FQNNGV. The whole variable domain, remainder taken from reference TRBV11-2 and TRBJ2-6, is EAGVAQSPRYKIIEKRQSVAFWCNPISGHATLYWYQQILGQGPKLLIQFQNNGVVDDSQLPKDRFSAERLKGVDSTLKIQPAKLEDSAVYLCASSLEQLISGANVLTFGAGSRLTVL.